These T cell receptor beta chains were read from a single sample in a study of cytomegalovirus exposure and HLA in healthy donors. Assay: immunoSEQ multiplex PCR; the TCRdb copy retains only in-frame clones and omits some. The sample holds roughly 120,000 clones, roughly two thirds seen once. The sequencing sample was made of PBMCs. The receptors were gathered from a man younger than 45 in good health and CMV-seropositive. The CDR3 runs from the conserved cysteine through the conserved F or W. A D gene is named only where the DNA matches it firmly. Clone sizes are given selectively: once, few, many, or a class where the clone is expanded.

>TRBJ1-5|TRBV6-1|NA|NA
TGTGCCAGCAGAGGAGCGGGCCCTCAGCCCCAGCATTTT
CASRGAGPQPQHF
>TRBJ2-5|TRBV7-2|NA|TRBD1
TGTGCCAGCAGCAGGGACAGGGATGAGACCCAGTACTTC
CASSRDRDETQYF
>TRBJ2-7|TRBV6-1|NA|NA
TGTGCCAGCAGCCGGGAGCCCGCAGGAGCCTACGAGCAGTACTTC
CASSREPAGAYEQYF
>TRBJ1-2|TRBV6-5|NA|NA
TGTGCCAGCAGCCGGGATGGATTCTATGGCTACACCTTC
CASSRDGFYGYTF
>TRBJ2-7|TRBV6-1|NA|NA
TGTGCCACTTCCATGAGCTCCTACGAGCAGTACTTC
CATSMSSYEQYF
>TRBJ2-2|TRBV7-9|NA|TRBD1
TGTGCCAGCAGGCCCGGGACAGCTAACACCGGGGAGCTGTTTTTT
CASRPGTANTGELFF
>TRBJ2-3|TRBV5-1|NA|NA
TGCGCCAGCAGCTTGGTGGGGCGTAGCACAGATACGCAGTATTTT
CASSLVGRSTDTQYF
>TRBJ2-5|TRBV7-9|once|TRBD2
TGTGCCAGCAGCTTAAGTAGCGGGGGCTCCAACTTC
CASSLSSGGSNF
>TRBJ2-2|TRBV4-1|few|TRBD2
TGCGCCAGCAGCCAAGTTTTAGCGGGAACCGGGGAGCTGTTTTTT
CASSQVLAGTGELFF
>TRBJ1-2|TRBV29-1|NA|NA
TGCAGCGTCACATCCTCCGGACATCGGGATGGCTACACCTTC
CSVTSSGHRDGYTF
>TRBJ1-5|TRBV6-5|NA|NA
TGTGCCAGCAGTTACTCGAGTACGAGGCAGCCCCAGCATTTT
CASSYSSTRQPQHF
>TRBJ2-7|TRBV14|few|NA
TGTGCCAGCAGCCAGCAGACAGTCTACGAGCAGTACTTC
CASSQQTVYEQYF
>TRBJ2-2|TRBV28|NA|TRBD1
TGTGCCAGCAGTCTCTACAGGGGCCATACCACCGGGGAGCTGTTTTTT
CASSLYRGHTTGELFF
>TRBJ2-1|TRBV5-1|NA|NA
TGCGCCAGCAGCTGGGGACTGTCGCACAATGAGCAGTTCTTC
CASSWGLSHNEQFF
>TRBJ2-7|TRBV2|NA|NA
TGTGCCAGCAGCTCCCAAAGCCTCTCCTACGAGCAGTACTTC
CASSSQSLSYEQYF
>TRBJ1-1|TRBV7-9|NA|NA
TGTGCCAGCAGCTTAGCCGGCAGGGAAAGGAACACTGAAGCTTTCTTT
CASSLAGRERNTEAFF
>TRBJ1-5|TRBV29-1|few|TRBD1
TGCAGCGTTGAAAGGTGGACTCCGGGACAGGGTTTGCCGCCCCAGCATTTT
CSVERWTPGQGLPPQHF
>TRBJ1-1|TRBV5-1|few|NA
TGCGCCAGCAGGCGAGGGGACGGGGGAATGAACACTGAAGCTTTCTTT
CASRRGDGGMNTEAFF
>TRBJ1-1|TRBV18|NA|NA
TGTGCCAGCCTGAGGGACATGTTGAACACTGAAGCTTTCTTT
CASLRDMLNTEAFF
>TRBJ2-1|TRBV7-3|few|TRBD2
TGTGCCAGCAGCCAAAGGACTAGCGGGAGGTTTCTCGACAATGAGCAGTTCTTC
CASSQRTSGRFLDNEQFF
>TRBJ1-2|TRBV2|NA|NA
TGTGCCAGCAGTGAAGGGAGCTCACTTTATGGCTACACCTTC
CASSEGSSLYGYTF
>TRBJ2-4|TRBV28|NA|NA
TGTGCCAGTGGCGGCCGCGGACTAAAAAACATTCAGTACTTC
CASGGRGLKNIQYF
>TRBJ2-1|TRBV7-9|NA|TRBD2
TGTGCCAGCAGCCCCCGACTAGCGGAGTACAATGAGCAGTTCTTC
CASSPRLAEYNEQFF